This passage covers 8 T cell receptor beta chains from one sample sequenced in a study of radiation and T cells in renal cell carcinoma. Described time point: baseline pretreatment blood. Treatment here: 15 Gy SBRT to primary tumor, nephrectomy 4 weeks later. Method: immunoSEQ multiplex PCR; TCRdb's copy keeps in-frame clones and lacks some. Here the sample spans about 49,000 clones, roughly 84% being singletons. The source material was blood, sampled from a patient whose treatment included radiotherapy and nephrectomy. Receptor source: a woman in her sixties or seventies with renal cell carcinoma.

The chain is built from TRBV5-1 and TRBJ2-2; a possible D gene is TRBD2 (6 bases). The germline CDR1 and CDR2 sequences are SGHRS and YFSETQ. The CDR3 runs 15 residues. Trimming took off 0 bases at V and 6 bases at J, with 12 bases between the two ends. Here the CDR3 reads CASSLDRLVSGELFF. The CDR3, as DNA: TGCGCCAGCAGCTTGGACCGACTAGTTTCCGGGGAGCTGTTTTTT.

The chain has TRBV28 and TRBJ2-2; 11 bases line up with TRBD1. Germline values: CDR1 MDHEN, CDR2 SYDVKM. CDR3 length: 15 amino acids. Trimming took 7 bases from V and 7 from J; bases not matched to a gene: 8. This CDR3 reads CASIHGTGGLGELFF. CDR3 nucleotide sequence: TGTGCCAGCATCCATGGGACAGGGGGTCTCGGGGAGCTGTTTTTT.

This clone was detected only once. The rearrangement links TRBV20-1 to TRBJ1-4, with 9 positions matching TRBD1. V dropped 5 bases and J dropped 12; count of bases not matched to a gene: 4. The CDR3 length is 11 residues. Germline assignment: CDR1 DFQATT and CDR2 SNEGSKA (reference sequence). Here the CDR3 reads CSAGQGRELFF. CDR3 bases: TGCAGTGCTGGACAGGGGAGGGAACTGTTTTTT.

This chain links TRBV18 with TRBJ1-1; TRBD1 agrees at 10 bases. The CDR3 runs 14 residues. Germline V gives CDR1 KGHSH, CDR2 LQKENI. The ends lost 6 bases at V and 11 bases at J; junction bases unmatched: 12. CDR3 amino acids: CASSSGTGDYPAFF. In nucleotides, the CDR3 is TGTGCCAGCTCTTCCGGGACAGGGGACTACCCGGCTTTCTTT.

The chain recombines TRBV7-2 with TRBJ2-3, with a possible D match to TRBD2 (5 bases). Trimming cost V 0 bases and J 0 bases, with 10 bases left between them. Germline V CDR1 and CDR2: SGHTA, FQGNSA. The CDR3 extends over 16 amino acids. CDR3: CASSLAGGLSTDTQYF. The CDR3 coding sequence is TGTGCCAGCAGCTTAGCAGGCGGGCTGAGCACAGATACGCAGTATTTT.

This chain connects TRBV19 to TRBJ2-5, with TRBD1 as a possible D gene (6 bases). The length of the CDR3 is 13 residues. Trimming cost V 4 bases and J 3 bases, with 9 bases left between them. Germline V gene lookup returns CDR1 LNHDA and CDR2 SQIVND (reference sequence). For the CDR3, the DNA is TGTGCCAGTAGTACAGACAGGAAAGAGACCCAGTACTTC. Translating gives CASSTDRKETQYF.

This chain links TRBV30 with TRBJ2-3; D is unclear. From germline, CDR1 is GTSNPN and CDR2 SVGIG (reference sequence). The CDR3 is 13 residues long. V was clipped by 3 bases and J by 5 bases, with 12 bases between them. The DNA of the CDR3 is TGTGCCTGGAGCAGCCGATCTCTAGATACGCAGTATTTT. Amino acids: CAWSSRSLDTQYF.

The chain links TRBV27 to TRBJ2-5; 10 nucleotides agree with TRBD1. Trimming took 0 bases from V and 5 from J; bases not matched to a gene: 12. CDR1 MNHEY and CDR2 SMNVEV come from the germline V gene (reference sequence). This CDR3 is 18 amino acids long. The chain's CDR3 is CASSLSSTRDRGLETQYF. The DNA of the CDR3 is TGTGCCAGCAGTTTATCGAGCACCCGGGACAGGGGATTGGAGACCCAGTACTTC.